The next 19 T cell receptor beta chains were all read from a single sample in a study of CD8+CD57+ T cells in acquired aplastic anemia. Both TCR beta VDJ combination and CDR3 sequence profiling were carried out. Genomic DNA was the template for this profiling. TCRdb re-called the reads through MiXCR, storing one row per CDR3 protein. There are 200,000 to 250,000 distinct CDR3 sequences in the sample; 34% occur only once, and more than 0.95% lies in the top ten. Sequencing was performed on sorted CD4+, CD8+, or CD8+CD57+ T cells (not recorded which) from PBMCs. These receptors all come from a human donor in good health, serving as a control.

This clonotype was seen more than once but under ten times. The junction and the germline gene differ at one end; a read error may be behind it. The rearrangement uses TRBV12-3 or TRBV12-4 and TRBJ1-5, with TRBD1 matching over 7 bases. The CDR3 consists of 14 residues. CDR3: CASSLKRDRGPRHF. CDR3 sequence (DNA): TGTGCCAGCAGTTTAAAAAGGGACAGAGGGCCCCGGCATTTT.

The chain combines TRBV7-9 with TRBJ2-5; no firm D call. Trimming took off 0 bases at V and 3 bases at J, with 5 bases between the two ends. The germline gives CDR1 SEHNR, CDR2 FQNEAQ (reference sequence). This CDR3 is 13 amino acids long. The CDR3 loop reads CASSLANKETQYF. The CDR3 nucleotides are TGTGCCAGCAGCTTAGCAAATAAAGAGACCCAGTACTTC.

This clonotype turned up a few times. The gene calls are TRBV4-1 and TRBJ2-2; 8 bases map to TRBD1. Unmatched junction bases numbered 16, after V lost 5 bases and J lost 8 bases. The germline CDR1 and CDR2 sequences are MGHRA and YSYEKL. The CDR3 has 17 residues. The CDR3 region is CASSSPGTGKMKGELFF. The CDR3 bases are TGCGCCAGCAGCAGCCCCGGGACAGGCAAAATGAAGGGGGAGCTGTTTTTT.

This clonotype was seen a handful of times. The rearrangement links TRBV4-1 to TRBJ2-7, with 10 nucleotides matching TRBD2. Germline V gives CDR1 MGHRA, CDR2 YSYEKL. The CDR3 extends over 18 amino acids. V was pared by 0 bases and J by 2 bases, with 10 bases of the junction left unmatched. The CDR3 loop is CASSQEGASGGPTYEQYF. CDR3 bases: TGCGCCAGCAGCCAAGAGGGGGCTAGCGGGGGTCCAACCTACGAGCAGTACTTC.

This clonotype was observed at least ten times. The V call is TRBV5-4, the J call TRBJ1-6; D not resolved. V dropped 2 bases and J dropped 7 bases, with 7 bases sitting between them. Germline values: CDR1 SGHNT, CDR2 YYREEE (reference sequence). The CDR3 consists of 13 residues. In nucleotides, the CDR3 is TGTGCCAGCAGCTTCGGGTGGAATTCACCCCTCCACTTT. Amino acid sequence: CASSFGWNSPLHF.

V is TRBV20-1 and J is TRBJ1-1, with D maybe TRBD1 (5 bases). The CDR3 spans 14 residues. V was trimmed by 5 bases and J by 4 bases, leaving 17 bases between them. CDR1 DFQATT and CDR2 SNEGSKA come from the germline V gene (reference sequence). The CDR3 here is CSAPGEGIGTEAFF. DNA of the CDR3: TGCAGTGCTCCGGGGGAGGGAATCGGCACTGAAGCTTTCTTT.

The sample holds a few counts of this clonotype. The chain carries TRBV6-6 and TRBJ1-1, with D uncertain. Germline CDR1 reads MNHNY; CDR2 reads SVGAGI (reference sequence). The CDR3 contains 16 residues. The germline V and J ends were trimmed by 0 bases and 1 base, with 12 bases remaining between them. The CDR3 sequence is CASSYSRRDTNTEAFF. In nucleotides, the CDR3 is TGTGCCAGCAGTTACTCGAGGCGGGATACGAACACTGAAGCTTTCTTT.

This clonotype showed up many times. The chain links TRBV11-2 to TRBJ1-2; D unclear. Germline loops: CDR1 SGHAT, CDR2 FQNNGV. Between the trimmed V and J ends, which lost 0 bases and 2 bases, there was a span of 7 bases. The CDR3 runs to 14 residues. CDR3 amino acids: CASSLDPQNYGYTF. The CDR3, as DNA: TGTGCCAGCAGCTTAGATCCTCAGAACTATGGCTACACCTTC.

This clonotype was observed at least ten times. This sequence joins TRBV20-1 and TRBJ2-7; D is uncertain. The CDR3 contains 13 residues. Germline V lookup: CDR1 DFQATT, CDR2 SNEGSKA (reference sequence). V was pared by 5 bases and J by 7 bases, with 18 bases between. CDR3 loop: CSALEMSGREQYF. DNA of the CDR3: TGCAGTGCTCTAGAGATGTCTGGTAGGGAGCAGTACTTC.

The V call is TRBV7-4, the J call TRBJ2-1, with 7 bases fitting TRBD1. Trimming removed 5 bases from V and 5 bases from J; junction bases left unmatched: 3. Per the germline V gene, CDR1 is SGHVT and CDR2 is SQSDAQ. The CDR3 has 13 amino acids. CDR3 residues: CASSPTGNNEQFF. The CDR3 DNA is TGTGCCAGCAGCCCGACAGGGAACAATGAGCAGTTCTTC. Full variable domain (outside the CDR3, taken from reference TRBV7-4 and TRBJ2-1): GAGVSQSPRYKVAKRGRDVALRCDSISGHVTLYWYRQTLGQGSEVLTYSQSDAQRDKSGRPSGRFSAERPERSVSTLKIQRTEQGDSAVYLCASSPTGNNEQFFGPGTRLTVL.

The rearrangement links TRBV15 to TRBJ1-1; D not certain. The CDR3 sequence is 13 residues long. Germline V CDR1 and CDR2: LNHNV, YYDKDF (reference sequence). Trimming removed 4 bases from V and 3 bases from J, with 9 bases in between. The CDR3 here is CATSMVSDTEAFF. As DNA, the CDR3 is TGTGCCACCAGCATGGTAAGCGACACTGAAGCTTTCTTT.

The table lists this clonotype with many counts. The rearrangement joins TRBV4-1 to TRBJ1-6; no clear D gene. Per germline, CDR1 MGHRA and CDR2 YSYEKL. V was shortened by 6 bases and J by 5 bases, with 11 bases between the two germline ends. CDR3 length equals 14 residues. For the CDR3, the DNA is TGCGCCAGCAGGTCGAAAACCAATAATTCACCCCTCCACTTT. Translation gives CASRSKTNNSPLHF.

The gene calls are TRBV12-3 or TRBV12-4 and TRBJ2-1; no definite D call. This CDR3 contains 16 residues. Trimming left V 6 bases short and J 0 bases short, with 15 bases between. CDR3 amino acids: CASRPGAPYSYNEQFF. The CDR3 bases are TGTGCCAGCAGACCCGGAGCACCTTACTCCTACAATGAGCAGTTCTTC.

This clonotype occurred many times. The chain has TRBV10-3 and TRBJ2-5; the match to TRBD1 covers 9 bases. This CDR3 spans 15 amino acids. Germline lookup yields CDR1 ENHRY and CDR2 SYGVKD. V lost 6 bases, J lost 5 bases, and 10 bases stayed unmatched. Here the CDR3 DNA reads TGTGCCATCAGCCCCTCGGGACAGGGTGGGGAGACCCAGTACTTC. This translates into CAISPSGQGGETQYF.

This clonotype was observed at least ten times. The chain links TRBV20-1 to TRBJ1-2; no clear D. The germline V gene encodes CDR1 DFQATT and CDR2 SNEGSKA (reference sequence). V lost 2 bases, J lost 3 bases, and 13 bases lay in between. This CDR3 is 14 amino acids long. CDR3 protein: CSARPGISDYGYTF. In DNA, the CDR3 is TGCAGTGCTAGACCCGGGATTTCCGACTATGGCTACACCTTC.

This clonotype was seen a few times. This chain joins TRBV7-6 and TRBJ1-4; TRBD1 is a possible D gene (6 bases). V lost 3 bases to trimming and J lost 8 bases, with 13 bases between them. Germline V lookup: CDR1 SGHVS, CDR2 FNYEAQ. The CDR3 covers 14 residues. DNA for the CDR3: TGTGCCAGCAGCTTTCGGCTAGGGGGAGAAAAACTGTTTTTT. Protein product: CASSFRLGGEKLFF.

This clonotype was observed a handful of times. The chain recombines TRBV3-1 with TRBJ2-7, with D tentatively TRBD1 (6 bases). The germline V gene encodes CDR1 LGHDT and CDR2 YNNKEL (reference sequence). The V gene lost 1 base and the J gene lost 0 bases, with 13 bases spanning the gap. This CDR3 has 16 residues. CDR3 in amino acids: CASSQVLKDSSYEQYF. The CDR3 nucleotides read TGTGCCAGCAGCCAAGTACTGAAGGACAGCTCCTACGAGCAGTACTTC.

This clonotype has at least ten counts. This chain joins TRBV7-8 and TRBJ1-1, with D hard to call. Germline V gene sequence: CDR1 SGHVS, CDR2 FQNEAQ. The CDR3 contains 15 residues. Trimming removed 0 bases at V and 1 base at J, with 9 bases between. CDR3 bases: TGTGCCAGCAGCTTAGCGCGGCTACAGAACACTGAAGCTTTCTTT. This gives the protein CASSLARLQNTEAFF.

This clonotype was seen a few times. The chain couples TRBV12-3 or TRBV12-4 to TRBJ1-4, with 9 bases lining up with TRBD1. Trimming at V came to 4 bases and at J to 6 bases, leaving 3 bases not matched to a gene. The CDR3 extends over 14 amino acids. The CDR3 is CASSSQGAYEKLFF. DNA for the CDR3: TGTGCCAGCAGTTCACAGGGGGCTTATGAAAAACTGTTTTTT.